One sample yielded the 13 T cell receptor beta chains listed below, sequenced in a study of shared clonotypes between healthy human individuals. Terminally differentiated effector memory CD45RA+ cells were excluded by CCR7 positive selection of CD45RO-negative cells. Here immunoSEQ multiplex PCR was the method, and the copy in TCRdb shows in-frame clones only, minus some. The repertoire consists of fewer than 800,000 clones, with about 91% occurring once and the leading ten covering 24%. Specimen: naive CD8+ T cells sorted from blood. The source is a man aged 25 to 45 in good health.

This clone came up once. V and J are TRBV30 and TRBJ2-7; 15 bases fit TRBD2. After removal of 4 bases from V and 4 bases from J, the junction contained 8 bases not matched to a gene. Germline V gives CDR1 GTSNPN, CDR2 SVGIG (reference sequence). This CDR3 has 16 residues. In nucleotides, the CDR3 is TGTGCCTGGACAGGACTAGCGGGAGGGCCTGAATACGAGCAGTACTTC. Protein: CAWTGLAGGPEYEQYF.

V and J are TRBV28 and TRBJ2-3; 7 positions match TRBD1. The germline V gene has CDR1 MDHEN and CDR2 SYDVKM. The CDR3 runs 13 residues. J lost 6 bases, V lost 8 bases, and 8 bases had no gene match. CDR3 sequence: CASEGRGFDTQYF. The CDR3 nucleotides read TGTGCCAGCGAGGGCAGGGGGTTTGATACGCAGTATTTT.

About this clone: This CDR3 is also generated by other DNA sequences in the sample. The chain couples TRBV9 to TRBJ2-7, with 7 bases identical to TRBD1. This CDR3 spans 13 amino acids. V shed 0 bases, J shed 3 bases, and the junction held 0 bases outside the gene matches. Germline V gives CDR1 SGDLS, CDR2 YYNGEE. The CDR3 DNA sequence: TGTGCCAGCAGCGTAGGGGACAGCTACGAGCAGTACTTC. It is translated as CASSVGDSYEQYF.

The CDR3 is CASSSTIPVETQYF. CDR3 in DNA: TGTGCCAGCAGCTCAACAATTCCGGTGGAGACCCAGTACTTC. V is TRBV5-5 and J is TRBJ2-5; D remains unclear. V was shortened by 3 bases and J by 5 bases, with 14 bases between the two germline ends. From germline, CDR1 is SGHKS and CDR2 YYEKEE (reference sequence). The CDR3 has 14 residues.

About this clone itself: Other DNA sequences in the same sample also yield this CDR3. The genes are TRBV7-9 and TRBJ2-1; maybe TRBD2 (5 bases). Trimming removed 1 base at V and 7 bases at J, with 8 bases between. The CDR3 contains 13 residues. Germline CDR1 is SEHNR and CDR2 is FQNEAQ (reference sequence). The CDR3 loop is CASSLVGRNEQFF. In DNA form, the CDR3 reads TGTGCCAGCAGCTTAGTGGGGAGAAATGAGCAGTTCTTC.

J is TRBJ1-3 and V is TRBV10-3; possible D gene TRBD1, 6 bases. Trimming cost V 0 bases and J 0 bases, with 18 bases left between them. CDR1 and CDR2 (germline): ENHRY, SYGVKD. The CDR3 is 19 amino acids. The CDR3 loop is CAISESRYREGNSGNTIYF. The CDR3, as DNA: TGTGCCATCAGTGAGTCGAGATACAGGGAAGGCAACTCTGGAAACACCATATATTTT.

The CDR3 DNA follows: TGTGCCAGCAGTTTTGACCGGACTAGCGGGAGGAAAAACACCGGGGAGCTGTTTTTT. This sequence encodes CASSFDRTSGRKNTGELFF. The chain carries TRBV28 and TRBJ2-2; 14 bases are a match to TRBD2. V shed 3 bases and J 2 bases; nucleotides not matched to a gene: 8. CDR1 is MDHEN and CDR2 is SYDVKM in the germline V gene. CDR3 length: 19 amino acids.

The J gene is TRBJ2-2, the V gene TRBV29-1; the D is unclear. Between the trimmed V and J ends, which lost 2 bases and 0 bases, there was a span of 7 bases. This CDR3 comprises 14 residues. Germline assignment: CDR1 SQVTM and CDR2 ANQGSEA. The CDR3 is CSVERDANTGELFF. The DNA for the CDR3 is TGCAGCGTTGAAAGAGACGCGAACACCGGGGAGCTGTTTTTT.

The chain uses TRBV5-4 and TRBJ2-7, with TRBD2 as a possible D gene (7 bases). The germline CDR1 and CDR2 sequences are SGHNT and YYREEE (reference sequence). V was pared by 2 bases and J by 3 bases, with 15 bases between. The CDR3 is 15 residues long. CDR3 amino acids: CASSFGGAPGYEQYF. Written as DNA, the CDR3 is TGTGCCAGCAGCTTTGGGGGGGCTCCCGGCTACGAGCAGTACTTC.

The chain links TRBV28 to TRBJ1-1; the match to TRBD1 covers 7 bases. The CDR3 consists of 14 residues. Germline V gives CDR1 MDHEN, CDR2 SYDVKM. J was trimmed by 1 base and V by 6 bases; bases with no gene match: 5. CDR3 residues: CASRLGQSNTEAFF. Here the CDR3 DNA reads TGTGCCAGCAGGCTGGGACAGTCGAACACTGAAGCTTTCTTT.

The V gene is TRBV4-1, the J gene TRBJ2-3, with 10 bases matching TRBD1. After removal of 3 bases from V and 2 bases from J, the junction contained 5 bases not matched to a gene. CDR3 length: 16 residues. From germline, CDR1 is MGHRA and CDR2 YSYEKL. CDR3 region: CASSHIGTGDTDTQYF. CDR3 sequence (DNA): TGCGCCAGCAGCCATATCGGGACAGGGGACACAGATACGCAGTATTTT.

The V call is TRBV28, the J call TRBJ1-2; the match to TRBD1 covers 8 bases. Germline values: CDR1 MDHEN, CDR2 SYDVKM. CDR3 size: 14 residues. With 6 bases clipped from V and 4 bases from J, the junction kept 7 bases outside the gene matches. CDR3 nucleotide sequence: TGTGCCAGCAGAGACAGGGGAACTCTCTATGGCTACACCTTC. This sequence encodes CASRDRGTLYGYTF.

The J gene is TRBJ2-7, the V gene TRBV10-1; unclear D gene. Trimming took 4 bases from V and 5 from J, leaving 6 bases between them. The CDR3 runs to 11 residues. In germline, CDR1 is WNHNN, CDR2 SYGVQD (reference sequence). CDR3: CASSADDEQYF. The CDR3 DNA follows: TGCGCCAGCAGTGCTGACGACGAGCAGTACTTC.